Below, 23 T cell receptor beta chains from the same sample are listed, as sequenced in a study of T cell repertoires in cytomegalovirus infection. In TCRdb, the reads were re-called with MiXCR into one record per CDR3 protein. The sample lists more than 650,000 distinct CDR3 sequences; roughly 35% were seen once. Sequencing was carried out using PBMCs. These receptor sequences come from a human donor in good health (CMV status not recorded). Some clones in this sample may be carry-over from other donors' samples.

This sequence joins TRBV4-2 and TRBJ2-1; D gene unclear. CDR3 length equals 19 residues. CDR1 is LGHNA and CDR2 is YNFKEQ in the germline V gene. V lost 5 bases and J lost 0, with 23 bases in between. CDR3 residues: CASSNDPPPARSSYNEQFF. The CDR3 coding sequence is TGTGCCAGCAGCAACGACCCCCCCCCTGCGCGTAGCTCCTACAATGAGCAGTTCTTC.

The rearrangement joins TRBV12-3 or TRBV12-4 to TRBJ1-5; 9 bases are a match to TRBD1. V gave up 2 bases and J gave up 3 bases; unmatched junction bases: 5. This CDR3 comprises 16 residues. The CDR3, as DNA: TGTGCCAGCAGTTTACCGTACAGGGGGCACAATCAGCCCCAGCATTTT. Residues: CASSLPYRGHNQPQHF.

CDR3 in amino acids: CASSNQETQYF. CDR3 DNA: TGTGCCAGTAGTAACCAAGAGACCCAGTACTTC. The gene calls are TRBV19 and TRBJ2-5; D not certain. CDR1 and CDR2 from the germline V gene are LNHDA and SQIVND (reference sequence). V lost 4 bases, J lost 0 bases, and 0 bases lay in between. This CDR3 is 11 amino acids long.

The V and J genes are TRBV11-2 and TRBJ2-7, with 9 positions matching TRBD2. This CDR3 spans 15 amino acids. The germline gives CDR1 SGHAT, CDR2 FQNNGV. The junction had 9 bases not matched to a gene; V was cut back by 1 base and J by 8 bases. CDR3: CASSLVRGGSIQQYF. DNA of the CDR3: TGTGCCAGCAGCTTAGTGCGGGGGGGCTCCATCCAGCAGTACTTC. Complete variable domain (other parts from reference TRBV11-2 and TRBJ2-7): EAGVAQSPRYKIIEKRQSVAFWCNPISGHATLYWYQQILGQGPKLLIQFQNNGVVDDSQLPKDRFSAERLKGVDSTLKIQPAKLEDSAVYLCASSLVRGGSIQQYFGPGTRLTVT.

This clonotype was seen only a few times. The V call is TRBV11-2, the J call TRBJ1-2, with no clear D. The CDR3 sequence is 17 residues long. Trimming cost V 1 base and J 1 base, with 16 bases left between them. Germline CDR1 and CDR2: SGHAT and FQNNGV. The DNA of the CDR3 is TGTGCCAGCAGCTTAGGGACTCTCAGAAATAATAACTATGGCTACACCTTC. Protein product: CASSLGTLRNNNYGYTF.

This chain connects TRBV5-6 to TRBJ1-3, with D maybe TRBD1 (5 bases). Germline V gene sequence: CDR1 SGHDT, CDR2 YYEEEE. V lost 0 bases and J 0 bases, leaving 10 bases between the germline ends. The length of the CDR3 is 16 residues. The CDR3 here is CASSLVTGASGNTIYF. CDR3 DNA: TGTGCCAGCAGCTTGGTAACAGGAGCCTCTGGAAACACCATATATTTT.

V is TRBV5-8 and J is TRBJ1-3; tentative D call: TRBD1 (5 bases). The germline V gene has CDR1 SGHTS and CDR2 YDEGEE. The V gene lost 4 bases and the J gene lost 0 bases, with 14 bases spanning the gap. The CDR3 length is 16 residues. The CDR3 protein is CASSQWDLNSGNTIYF. DNA for the CDR3: TGTGCCAGCAGCCAATGGGACCTTAACTCTGGAAACACCATATATTTT.

J is TRBJ1-1 and V is TRBV7-6; tentative D call: TRBD1 (5 bases). The V gene's germline CDR1 is SGHVS and CDR2 FNYEAQ. The CDR3 has 15 amino acids. V gave up 0 bases and J gave up 0 bases, with 8 bases separating them. The CDR3 DNA sequence: TGTGCCAGCAGCTTAGCGGGGGAGATGAACACTGAAGCTTTCTTT. This codes for CASSLAGEMNTEAFF.

The chain carries TRBV12-3 or TRBV12-4 and TRBJ2-7; unclear D gene. CDR3 length: 10 residues. The V gene lost 5 bases and the J gene lost 7 bases, with 6 bases spanning the gap. The CDR3 is CASSGLEQYF. The CDR3 DNA reads as TGTGCCAGCAGTGGGTTGGAGCAGTACTTC.

The chain joins TRBV27 to TRBJ1-2, with 7 bases that match TRBD1. The J segment lost 7 bases and the V segment lost 7 bases, leaving 12 bases of the junction unmatched. Germline lookup yields CDR1 MNHEY and CDR2 SMNVEV (reference sequence). The CDR3 loop spans 14 amino acids. DNA for the CDR3: TGTGCCAGCACCTCCCTCGACAGGGTTTCTGGCTACACCTTC. The encoded protein is CASTSLDRVSGYTF.

V usage is TRBV5-5 and J usage is TRBJ1-1; D is perhaps TRBD1 (6 bases). The CDR3 covers 15 residues. In germline, CDR1 is SGHKS, CDR2 YYEKEE (reference sequence). The V end was cut by 4 bases, the J end by 2 bases, with 15 bases between. CDR3 sequence (DNA): TGTGCCAGCAGCATACAGGGACCTCCCAACACTGAAGCTTTCTTT. Translating it yields CASSIQGPPNTEAFF.

This clonotype was found a few times. The chain uses TRBV7-8 and TRBJ1-3; D is possibly TRBD1 (5 bases). Looked up from germline, CDR1 is SGHVS and CDR2 is FQNEAQ. V dropped 0 bases and J dropped 2 bases, with 11 bases sitting between them. The CDR3 runs 16 residues. The CDR3 loop is CASSLALGEAGNTIYF. The CDR3 region has the DNA TGTGCCAGCAGCTTAGCGCTGGGGGAAGCTGGAAACACCATATATTTT.

The chain is built from TRBV24-1 and TRBJ2-6; TRBD1 matches at 10 bases. With 7 bases clipped from V and 1 base from J, the junction kept 3 bases outside the gene matches. This CDR3 is built from 16 residues. Germline lookup yields CDR1 KGHDR and CDR2 SFDVKD. The CDR3 is CATSRGQGSGANVLTF. Written as DNA, the CDR3 is TGTGCCACCAGCCGGGGACAGGGGTCTGGGGCCAACGTCCTGACTTTC.

This chain uses TRBV28 with TRBJ1-1, with D perhaps matching TRBD1 (5 bases). V lost 6 bases to trimming and J lost 6 bases, with 11 bases between them. CDR3 length: 12 residues. The germline V gene has CDR1 MDHEN and CDR2 SYDVKM. The CDR3 sequence is CASSTGFPEAFF. The CDR3 bases are TGTGCCAGCAGCACAGGTTTCCCTGAAGCTTTCTTT.

This chain joins TRBV7-9 and TRBJ2-1; 10 bases fit TRBD1. The germline gives CDR1 SEHNR, CDR2 FQNEAQ (reference sequence). This CDR3 has 16 residues. With 1 base clipped from V and 7 bases from J, the junction kept 7 bases outside the gene matches. CDR3 protein: CASSLGSGQGWNEQFF. The CDR3 DNA sequence: TGTGCCAGCAGCTTAGGATCGGGACAGGGGTGGAATGAGCAGTTCTTC.

The J gene is TRBJ1-1, the V gene TRBV6-6; 7 nucleotides agree with TRBD1. V lost 6 bases to trimming and J lost 2 bases; unmatched junction nucleotides: 9. The germline V gene has CDR1 MNHNY and CDR2 SVGAGI (reference sequence). The CDR3 covers 15 residues. The CDR3 region has the DNA TGTGCCAGCAGCCTACGACAGGGAAAAAACACTGAAGCTTTCTTT. It codes for CASSLRQGKNTEAFF.

In its sample, this clonotype was seen a few times. The chain combines TRBV28 with TRBJ2-7; D is ambiguous. There are 15 residues in the CDR3. V dropped 11 bases and J dropped 1 base, with 21 bases sitting between them. Germline lookup yields CDR1 MDHEN and CDR2 SYDVKM. The CDR3 protein is CAWKWAVVRSYEQYF. Here the CDR3 DNA reads TGTGCCTGGAAATGGGCCGTTGTCAGATCCTACGAGCAGTACTTC.

On this clonotype: A read error is possible here, since a much larger clone lies one base away. V is TRBV7-6 and J is TRBJ2-2; D is unresolved. Germline CDR1 SGHVS, CDR2 FNYEAQ. The CDR3 spans 16 residues. V was shortened by 1 base and J by 3 bases, with 12 bases between the two germline ends. The CDR3, as DNA: TGTGCCAGCAGCTTAGACTTGGGGTCCTACACCGGGGAGCTGTTTTTT. Protein sequence: CASSLDLGSYTGELFF.

The chain combines TRBV5-6 with TRBJ2-1; 10 nucleotides align to TRBD2. Germline CDR1 is SGHDT and CDR2 is YYEEEE. V dropped 0 bases and J dropped 0; count of bases not matched to a gene: 3. This CDR3 has 17 amino acids. CDR3 region: CASSLGLAGRSYNEQFF. The CDR3 nucleotides are TGTGCCAGCAGCTTGGGACTAGCGGGCCGCTCCTACAATGAGCAGTTCTTC.

On this clonotype itself: A much bigger clone sits one base away, suggesting this may be a read error. The CDR3 is CASSSPSSDRAHEKYF. The CDR3 DNA reads TGTGCCAGCAGTTCCCCTTCATCGGACAGGGCCCACGAGAAGTACTTC. The chain employs TRBV28 and TRBJ2-7; 8 bases line up with TRBD1. There are 16 residues in the CDR3. The germline gives CDR1 MDHEN, CDR2 SYDVKM.

The rearrangement joins TRBV19 to TRBJ2-7; TRBD2 matches at 8 bases. Trimming took 6 bases from V and 3 from J; bases not matched to a gene: 7. The CDR3 sequence is 14 residues long. Looked up from germline, CDR1 is LNHDA and CDR2 is SQIVND (reference sequence). The CDR3 loop reads CASSVAGPYYEQYF. In nucleotides, the CDR3 is TGTGCCAGTAGCGTAGCGGGACCCTACTACGAGCAGTACTTC.

This clonotype was counted many times. The CDR3 protein is CASSQRRTGILEETQYF. CDR3 bases: TGTGCCAGCAGCCAACGAAGGACAGGGATATTAGAAGAGACCCAGTACTTC. The gene calls are TRBV7-8 and TRBJ2-5, with 8 bases matching TRBD1. The V gene end was trimmed by 5 bases and the J gene end by 3 bases; junction bases not matched to a gene: 14. Looked up from germline, CDR1 is SGHVS and CDR2 is FQNEAQ. There are 17 residues in the CDR3.

The rearrangement links TRBV5-5 to TRBJ1-4, with unresolved D. The ends were cut back, 1 base at V and 4 bases at J, with 11 bases in the middle. This CDR3 contains 15 residues. Germline V gene lookup returns CDR1 SGHKS and CDR2 YYEKEE (reference sequence). DNA of the CDR3: TGTGCCAGCAGCTTGTGGGCGGATTATAATGAAAAACTGTTTTTT. Amino acid sequence: CASSLWADYNEKLFF. Using reference TRBV5-5 and TRBJ1-4 for the parts outside the CDR3, the full variable domain is DAGVTQSPTHLIKTRGQQVTLRCSPISGHKSVSWYQQVLGQGPQFIFQYYEKEERGRGNFPDRFSARQFPNYSSELNVNALLLGDSALYLCASSLWADYNEKLFFGSGTQLSVL.